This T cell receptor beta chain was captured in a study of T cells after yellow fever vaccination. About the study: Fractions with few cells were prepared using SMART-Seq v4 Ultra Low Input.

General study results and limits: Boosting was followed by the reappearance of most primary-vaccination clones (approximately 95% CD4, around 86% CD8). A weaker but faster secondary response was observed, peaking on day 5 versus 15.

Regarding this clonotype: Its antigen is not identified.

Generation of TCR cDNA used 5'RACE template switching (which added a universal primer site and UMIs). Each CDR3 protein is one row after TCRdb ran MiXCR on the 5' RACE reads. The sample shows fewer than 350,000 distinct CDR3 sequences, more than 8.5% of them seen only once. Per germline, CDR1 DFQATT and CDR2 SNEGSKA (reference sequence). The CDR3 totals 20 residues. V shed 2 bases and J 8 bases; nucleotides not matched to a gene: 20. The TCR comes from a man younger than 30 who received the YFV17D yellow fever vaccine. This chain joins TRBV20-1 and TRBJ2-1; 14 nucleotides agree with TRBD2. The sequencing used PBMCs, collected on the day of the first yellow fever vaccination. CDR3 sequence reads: CSARQIPGTSGSISGDEQFF. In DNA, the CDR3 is TGCAGTGCTAGACAAATTCCTGGGACTAGCGGGAGTATAAGCGGGGATGAGCAGTTCTTC.